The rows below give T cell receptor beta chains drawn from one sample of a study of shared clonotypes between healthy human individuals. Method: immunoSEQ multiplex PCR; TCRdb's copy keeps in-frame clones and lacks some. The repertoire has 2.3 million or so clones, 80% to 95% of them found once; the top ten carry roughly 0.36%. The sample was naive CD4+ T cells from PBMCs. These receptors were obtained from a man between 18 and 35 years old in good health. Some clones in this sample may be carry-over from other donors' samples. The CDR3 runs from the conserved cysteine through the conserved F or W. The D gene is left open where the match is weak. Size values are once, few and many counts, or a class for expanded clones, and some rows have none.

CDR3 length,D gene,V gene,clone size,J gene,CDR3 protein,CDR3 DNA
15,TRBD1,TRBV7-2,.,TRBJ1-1,CASSSFVPGQEKAFF,TGTGCCAGCAGCTCGTTTGTTCCGGGACAGGAAAAAGCTTTCTTT
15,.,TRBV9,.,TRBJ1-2,CASSVAPMGTDGYTF,TGTGCCAGCAGCGTAGCTCCTATGGGGACGGATGGCTACACCTTC
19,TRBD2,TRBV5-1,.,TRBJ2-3,CASSLESATSGKKAYTQYF,TGCGCCAGCAGCTTGGAGTCGGCTACTAGCGGGAAGAAGGCGTATACGCAGTATTTT
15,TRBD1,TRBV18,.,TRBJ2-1,CASSSQGATYNEQFF,TGTGCCAGCTCCTCACAGGGGGCCACCTACAATGAGCAGTTCTTC
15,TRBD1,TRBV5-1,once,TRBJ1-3,CASGLTGTVGNTIYF,TGCGCCAGCGGGTTGACCGGGACAGTTGGAAACACCATATATTTT
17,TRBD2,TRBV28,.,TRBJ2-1,CASSPASGTTFNNEQFF,TGTGCCAGCAGCCCCGCCTCCGGGACTACTTTTAACAATGAGCAGTTCTTC
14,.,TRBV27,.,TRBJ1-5,CASSQGYSNQPQHF,TGTGCCAGCAGCCAGGGGTATAGCAATCAGCCCCAGCATTTT
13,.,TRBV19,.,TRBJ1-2,CASSISRGYGYTF,TGTGCCAGTAGTATCTCCAGGGGCTATGGCTACACCTTC
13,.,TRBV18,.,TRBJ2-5,CASSPPVGETQYF,TGTGCCAGCTCACCACCGGTTGGAGAGACCCAGTACTTC
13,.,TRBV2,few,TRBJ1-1,CASRGSGKTEAFF,TGTGCCAGCAGAGGTTCAGGTAAAACTGAAGCTTTCTTT
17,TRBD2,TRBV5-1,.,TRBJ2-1,CASSSGLAGVPPNEQFF,TGCGCCAGCAGCTCCGGACTAGCGGGAGTTCCCCCCAATGAGCAGTTCTTC
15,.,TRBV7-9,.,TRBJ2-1,CASNLPGSPREEQFF,TGTGCCAGCAACCTCCCGGGATCGCCCCGCGAGGAGCAGTTCTTC
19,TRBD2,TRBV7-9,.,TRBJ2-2,CASSLGRTSGRRRTGELFF,TGTGCCAGCAGCTTAGGTCGGACTAGCGGGAGACGACGCACCGGGGAGCTGTTTTTT
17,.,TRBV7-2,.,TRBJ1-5,CASSLVRTVYSNQPQHF,TGTGCCAGCAGCTTAGTCCGGACAGTCTATAGCAATCAGCCCCAGCATTTT
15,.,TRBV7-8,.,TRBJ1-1,CASSYGRTMNTEAFF,TGTGCCAGCAGCTACGGAAGGACGATGAACACTGAAGCTTTCTTT
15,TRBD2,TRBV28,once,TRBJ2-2,CASSRLAGTGGELFF,TGTGCCAGCAGTCGATTAGCGGGTACTGGCGGGGAGCTGTTTTTT
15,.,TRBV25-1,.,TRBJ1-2,CASNSPMPGQYGYTF,TGTGCCAGCAACTCGCCCATGCCGGGGCAGTATGGCTACACCTTC
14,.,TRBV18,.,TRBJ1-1,CASSPLQGHPEAFF,TGTGCCAGCTCCCCCCTCCAGGGGCACCCAGAAGCTTTCTTT
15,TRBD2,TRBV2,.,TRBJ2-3,CASSTGLAGTDTQYF,TGTGCCAGCAGTACGGGACTAGCGGGCACAGATACGCAGTATTTT
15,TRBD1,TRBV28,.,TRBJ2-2,CASIKGQMNTGELFF,TGTGCCAGCATTAAGGGACAGATGAACACCGGGGAGCTGTTTTTT
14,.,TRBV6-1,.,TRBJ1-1,CASSELRVGTEAFF,TGTGCCAGCAGTGAATTGAGGGTAGGGACTGAAGCTTTCTTT
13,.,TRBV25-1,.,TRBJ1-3,CASSVEFGNTIYF,TGTGCCAGCAGTGTAGAGTTTGGAAACACCATATATTTT
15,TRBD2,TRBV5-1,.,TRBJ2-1,CASSSLAGGHNEQFF,TGCGCCAGCAGCTCCCTAGCGGGAGGGCACAATGAGCAGTTCTTC
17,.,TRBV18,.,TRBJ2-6,CASSPARRASGANVLTF,TGTGCCAGCTCACCTGCGCGCCGGGCCTCTGGGGCCAACGTCCTGACTTTC
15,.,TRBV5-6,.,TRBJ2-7,CASSLGRPRDYEQYF,TGTGCCAGCAGCTTAGGACGCCCTAGGGACTACGAGCAGTACTTC
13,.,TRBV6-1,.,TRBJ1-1,CASSEGIRRWAFF,TGTGCCAGCAGTGAAGGGATCCGGAGGTGGGCTTTCTTT
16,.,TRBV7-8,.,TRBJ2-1,CASSLGQTIYYNEQFF,TGTGCCAGCAGCTTAGGACAGACCATATACTACAATGAGCAGTTCTTC
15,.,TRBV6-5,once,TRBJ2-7,CASSYHHTLTHEQYF,TGTGCCAGCAGTTACCACCATACTCTGACCCACGAGCAGTACTTC
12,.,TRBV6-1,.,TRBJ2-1,CASSSGVGGQFF,TGTGCCAGCAGTTCAGGGGTAGGGGGGCAGTTCTTC
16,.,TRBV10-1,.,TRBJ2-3,CASSGPGVLGTDTQYF,TGCGCCAGCAGTGGGCCCGGTGTGTTAGGCACAGATACGCAGTATTTT
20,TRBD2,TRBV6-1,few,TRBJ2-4,CASSVSPRRGGNLAKNIQYF,TGTGCCAGCAGTGTTTCACCCAGACGGGGGGGGAATCTAGCCAAAAACATTCAGTACTTC
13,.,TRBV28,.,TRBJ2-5,CASTLRSPETQYF,TGTGCCAGCACCTTAAGGAGTCCCGAGACCCAGTACTTC
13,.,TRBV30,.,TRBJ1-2,CAWSLSGRVGYTF,TGTGCCTGGAGTTTGTCAGGGAGGGTTGGCTACACCTTC
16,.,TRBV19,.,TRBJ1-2,CASSIEQGTYHYGYTF,TGTGCCAGTAGTATAGAGCAGGGGACCTACCACTATGGCTACACCTTC
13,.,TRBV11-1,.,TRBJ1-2,CASSLPSNYGYTF,TGTGCCAGCAGCTTACCCAGTAACTATGGCTACACCTTC
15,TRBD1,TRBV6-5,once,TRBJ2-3,CASSAGTGITDTQYF,TGTGCCAGCAGCGCCGGGACAGGGATAACAGATACGCAGTATTTT
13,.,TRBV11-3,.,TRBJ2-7,CASSLTALAEQYF,TGTGCCAGCAGCTTGACAGCGCTGGCCGAGCAGTACTTC
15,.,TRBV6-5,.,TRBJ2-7,CASTPLGPPRHEQYF,TGTGCCAGCACCCCACTGGGGCCTCCCAGGCACGAGCAGTACTTC
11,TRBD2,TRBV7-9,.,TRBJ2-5,CASSGSSGKDF,TGTGCCAGCAGCGGATCTAGCGGGAAAGACTTC
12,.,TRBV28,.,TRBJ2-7,CASSLRAYEQYF,TGTGCCAGCAGTTTAAGGGCCTACGAGCAGTACTTC
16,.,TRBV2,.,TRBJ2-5,CASSDEGWQGWETQYF,TGTGCCAGCAGTGACGAGGGGTGGCAGGGGTGGGAGACCCAGTACTTC
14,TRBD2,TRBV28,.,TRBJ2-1,CASSSGTSRNEQFF,TGTGCCAGCAGTTCAGGGACTAGCAGGAATGAGCAGTTCTTC
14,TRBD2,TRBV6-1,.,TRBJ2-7,CASSESSGITQQYF,TGTGCCAGCAGTGAGTCTAGCGGGATTACCCAGCAGTACTTC
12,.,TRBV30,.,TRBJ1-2,CAWSPGGYGYTF,TGTGCCTGGAGCCCTGGCGGCTATGGCTACACCTTC
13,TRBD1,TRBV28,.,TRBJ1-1,CASSLPTGGSAFF,TGTGCCAGCAGTTTACCGACAGGGGGCTCAGCTTTCTTT
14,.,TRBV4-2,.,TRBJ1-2,CASSSPAGNYGYTF,TGTGCCAGCAGCTCCCCCGCAGGGAACTATGGCTACACCTTC
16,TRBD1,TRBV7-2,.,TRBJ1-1,CASSLAGTGWDTEAFF,TGTGCCAGCAGCTTAGCAGGGACAGGGTGGGACACTGAAGCTTTCTTT
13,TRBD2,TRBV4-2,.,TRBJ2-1,CASSRGGGSEQFF,TGTGCCAGCAGCCGAGGCGGGGGGTCTGAGCAGTTCTTC
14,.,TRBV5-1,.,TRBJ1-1,CASSNEGTNTEAFF,TGCGCCAGCAGTAACGAGGGCACGAACACTGAAGCTTTCTTT
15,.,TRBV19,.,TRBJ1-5,CASTLKGVSNQPQHF,TGTGCCAGTACCCTAAAGGGGGTTAGCAATCAGCCCCAGCATTTT
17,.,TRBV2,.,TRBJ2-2,CASSEDRVAFRPGELFF,TGTGCCAGCAGTGAAGACAGGGTGGCGTTTCGGCCCGGGGAGCTGTTTTTT
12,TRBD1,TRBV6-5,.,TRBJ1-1,CASSSQGVRAFF,TGTGCCAGCAGTTCTCAGGGGGTTAGGGCTTTCTTT
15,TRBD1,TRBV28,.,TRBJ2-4,CASSSGGLAKNIQYF,TGTGCCAGCAGTTCAGGGGGTCTGGCCAAAAACATTCAGTACTTC
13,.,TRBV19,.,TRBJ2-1,CATDGAFEAEQFF,TGTGCCACCGATGGGGCGTTCGAGGCTGAGCAGTTCTTC
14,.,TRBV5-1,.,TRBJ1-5,CASSPRGGNQPQHF,TGCGCCAGCAGCCCCAGGGGAGGCAATCAGCCCCAGCATTTT
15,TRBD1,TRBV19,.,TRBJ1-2,CASSPRQGGPYGYTF,TGTGCCAGTAGTCCACGACAGGGGGGACCCTATGGCTACACCTTC
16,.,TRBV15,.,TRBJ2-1,CATSRAWGSSYNEQFF,TGTGCCACCAGCAGGGCATGGGGGAGCTCCTACAATGAGCAGTTCTTC